The clone carrying this T cell receptor beta chain has at least ten counts. Its matching antigen is unknown. Profiled with immunoSEQ multiplex PCR; TCRdb holds only in-frame clones, not every one. The sample includes thousands of clones, none of them occurring once. Busulfan-fludarabine conditioning, marrow transplant, and cyclophosphamide on days +3 and +4 were administered. The data derive from a study of T cells after posttransplantation cyclophosphamide. Study-level findings and limits: Donor-recipient repertoire similarity was low at 1-2 months, rising over year one. Blood and skin or GI T cell repertoires showed limited TRB overlap. TRB clonality was highly associated with recipient CMV seropositivity and reactivation.

Sequencing was performed on PBMCs, taken after allogeneic stem cell transplant with posttransplant cyclophosphamide. The sequence was obtained from a young adult male patient who received an allogeneic stem cell transplant from an unrelated donor, was CMV-positive, and had acute and chronic GVHD. The graft donor may have given rise to some T cells.

The CDR3 nucleotides read TGTGCCAGCAGCTGGTCGGTGTTTTCTGGAAACACCATATATTTT. Protein sequence: CASSWSVFSGNTIYF. The chain is built from TRBV5-6 and TRBJ1-3; D gene uncertain. V dropped 3 bases and J dropped 1 base, with 11 bases sitting between them. The CDR3 length is 15 residues. The V gene's germline CDR1 is SGHDT and CDR2 YYEEEE.